The 10 T cell receptor beta chains in this list originate from one sample, sequenced in a study of identical twins. MiXCR, run by TCRdb on the 5' RACE reads, gives a single entry per CDR3 protein. The repertoire consists of roughly 720,000 distinct CDR3 sequences, with 15% to 20% occurring once and the leading ten covering 10% to 15%. This sample also appeared in a second study, on T cells expressing NK-cell markers.

Sequences were obtained from PBMCs. These receptors were collected from a woman aged 18-35 years in good health.

This clonotype turned up a few times. The V and J genes are TRBV20-1 and TRBJ2-7; the D is unclear. CDR1 is DFQATT and CDR2 is SNEGSKA in the germline V gene (reference sequence). The CDR3 is made up of 13 amino acids. The germline V and J ends were trimmed by 6 bases and 5 bases, with 17 bases remaining between them. The CDR3 protein is CSATEVVNHEQYF. The CDR3 bases are TGCAGTGCAACCGAGGTAGTAAACCACGAGCAGTACTTC.

This clonotype appeared a few times. CDR3 amino acids: CSARDLGLDAQYF. The CDR3 DNA reads as TGCAGTGCTAGAGATCTTGGCTTGGACGCGCAGTATTTT. The rearrangement uses TRBV20-1 and TRBJ2-3; no definite D call. Trimming removed 0 bases at V and 10 bases at J, with 14 bases between. Germline assignment: CDR1 DFQATT and CDR2 SNEGSKA (reference sequence). CDR3 length equals 13 residues.

J is TRBJ2-5 and V is TRBV7-8; perhaps TRBD2 as D (6 bases). Per germline, CDR1 SGHVS and CDR2 FQNEAQ. Trimming took 10 bases from V and 9 from J, leaving 21 bases between them. The CDR3 is 13 amino acids. The CDR3 sequence is CATTWTIEKSQYF. DNA of the CDR3: TGTGCCACAACTTGGACTATTGAAAAGTCCCAGTACTTC.

J is TRBJ2-1 and V is TRBV10-3; D not certain. V was cut by 10 bases and J by 4 bases, with 14 bases left in between. The CDR3 loop spans 13 amino acids. The germline CDR1 and CDR2 sequences are ENHRY and SYGVKD. The DNA of the CDR3 is TGTGCCAGCAAACCAGGCCAGTACAATGAGCAGTTCTTC. Residues: CASKPGQYNEQFF.

This chain links TRBV7-2 with TRBJ1-5; 10 bases are shared with TRBD1. The germline V gene has CDR1 SGHTA and CDR2 FQGNSA. V trimming: 5 bases; J trimming: 4 bases; junction bases outside the gene matches: 8. The CDR3 runs 16 residues. CDR3 nucleotide sequence: TGTGCCAGCAGCGCCCACCGACAGGGGGCTAATCAGCCCCAGCATTTT. Encoded protein: CASSAHRQGANQPQHF.

The V and J genes are TRBV5-5 and TRBJ2-1, with TRBD2 matching 9 bases. The V and J ends lost 3 bases and 0 bases, in that order; junction bases with no gene match: 10. The CDR3 length is 18 residues. Germline V gives CDR1 SGHKS, CDR2 YYEKEE (reference sequence). The CDR3, as DNA: TGTGCCAGCAGCTCCCGTATAAGCGGGGGGAGCTCCTACAATGAGCAGTTCTTC. Its translation: CASSSRISGGSSYNEQFF.

Turning to this clonotype: A read error may produce the germline difference seen at one junction end. J is TRBJ2-2 and V is TRBV12-3 or TRBV12-4; D is possibly TRBD2 (6 bases). The CDR3 is made up of 15 amino acids. The chain's CDR3 is CASSLNAGYFGELIF. CDR3 sequence (DNA): TGTGCCAGCAGTTTAAACGCGGGATATTTTGGGGAGCTGATTTTT.

The gene calls are TRBV6-1 and TRBJ2-2; tentative D call: TRBD2 (5 bases). Trimming cost V 8 bases and J 3 bases, with 13 bases left between them. CDR1 MNHNS and CDR2 SASEGT come from the germline V gene. The CDR3 has 14 residues. CDR3 bases: TGTGCCAGCTGCCCCACTAGATACACCGGGGAGCTGTTTTTT. Protein product: CASCPTRYTGELFF.

This clonotype was seen more than once but under ten times. The chain joins TRBV18 to TRBJ2-7; D is uncertain. CDR1 is KGHSH and CDR2 is LQKENI in the germline V gene. The CDR3 is 14 residues long. V lost 0 bases and J lost 2, with 8 bases in between. CDR3 protein: CASSPPVSTYEQYF. The CDR3, as DNA: TGTGCCAGCTCACCACCTGTCAGTACCTACGAGCAGTACTTC.

Only a few counts were recorded for this clonotype. This chain links TRBV4-3 with TRBJ2-5, with TRBD1 matching 7 bases. Per germline, CDR1 LGHNA and CDR2 YSLEER. This CDR3 comprises 17 residues. V gave up 0 bases and J gave up 6 bases; unmatched junction bases: 13. CDR3 residues: CASSQDAGFDRAKTQYF. The CDR3 nucleotides are TGCGCCAGCAGCCAAGATGCGGGCTTTGACAGGGCAAAGACCCAGTACTTC.